The following is a T cell receptor beta chain sequence with its context. Its antigen is as yet unknown. The sample belongs to a study of beta chain features in type 1 diabetes. Study-wide results and caveats: PCR may have favored shorter templates equally in patients and controls. Shortening that was moderate but significant affected the TCRB CDR3s of Type 1 diabetes patients in all four CD4+ subsets. Lower insertion and higher deletion counts appeared at VDJ junctions in type 1 diabetes patients.

Expressed TCRB transcripts were sequenced because the isolated RNA had all been reverse transcribed beforehand. Generated by immunoSEQ multiplex PCR, the TCRdb table keeps only in-frame clones and is missing some. The data contain 330,000 or so clones, 10% to 15% of them singletons. Per the germline V gene, CDR1 is MDHEN and CDR2 is SYDVKM. Trimming cost V 5 bases and J 2 bases; bases outside gene matches: 5. The CDR3 covers 14 residues. This sequence was found in a woman younger than 30 with type 1 diabetes. The chain links TRBV28 to TRBJ2-7; TRBD2 agrees at 8 bases. The sequenced sample consisted of naive CD4+ T cells from blood. In nucleotides, the CDR3 is TGTGCCAGCAGTCCCCGGACTAGCCCCTACGAGCAGTACTTC. Encoded protein: CASSPRTSPYEQYF.